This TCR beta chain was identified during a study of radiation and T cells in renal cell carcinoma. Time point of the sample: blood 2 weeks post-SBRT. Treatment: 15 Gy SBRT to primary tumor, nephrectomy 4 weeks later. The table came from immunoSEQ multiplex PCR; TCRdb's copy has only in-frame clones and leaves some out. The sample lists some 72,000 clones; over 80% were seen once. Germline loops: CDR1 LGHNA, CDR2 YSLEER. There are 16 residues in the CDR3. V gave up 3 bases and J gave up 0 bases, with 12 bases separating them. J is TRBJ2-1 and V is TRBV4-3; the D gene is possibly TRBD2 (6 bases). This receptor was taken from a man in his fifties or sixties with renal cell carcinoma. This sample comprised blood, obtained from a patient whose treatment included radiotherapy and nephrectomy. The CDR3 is CASSQGGGPSYNEQFF. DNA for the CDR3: TGCGCCAGCAGCCAGGGGGGTGGTCCCTCCTACAATGAGCAGTTCTTC.